The rows below give T cell receptor beta chains drawn from one sample of a study of shared clonotypes between healthy human individuals. Here immunoSEQ multiplex PCR was the method, and the copy in TCRdb shows in-frame clones only, minus some. The table has about 560,000 clones, roughly four fifths seen once. The sample comprised PBMCs. Receptor source: a woman in her 40s in good health. Some clones in this sample may be carry-over from other donors' samples. The CDR3 runs from the conserved cysteine through the conserved F or W. Rows give clone size only sometimes, using once, few, many, or a class for an expanded clone.

V gene,clone size,J gene,CDR3 protein
TRBV5-4,once,TRBJ2-2,CASNRGTGATTGELFF
TRBV5-1,once,TRBJ2-3,CASSLQGDTDTQYF
TRBV6-4,NA,TRBJ1-4,CASSDPPTGGGEKLFF
TRBV13,NA,TRBJ2-3,CASSPPSGRRTDTQYF
TRBV6-6,NA,TRBJ1-1,CASEAAGGGTEAFF
TRBV14,NA,TRBJ1-2,CASSPQTGTGYTF
TRBV5-1,NA,TRBJ2-6,CASSLSLSGANVLTF
TRBV7-6,NA,TRBJ2-7,CASRPTPGASTYEQYF
TRBV10-1,NA,TRBJ2-1,CASSELRAPYNEQFF
TRBV10-3,NA,TRBJ1-4,CAISERSGGEKLFF
TRBV7-2,NA,TRBJ2-3,CASRLEGTSPYTQYF
TRBV19,NA,TRBJ2-7,CASSIENEQYF
TRBV28,NA,TRBJ1-1,CASSFFRGLNTEAFF
TRBV4-2,NA,TRBJ2-7,CASSQVPSGSLYEQYF
TRBV30,NA,NA,CAWSDGRAWYEQYF
TRBV7-9,NA,TRBJ2-7,CASSSSGTGQSEQYF
TRBV10-1,NA,NA,CASSENLQGGEQYF
TRBV13,NA,TRBJ1-6,CASSYGRGVNSPLHF
TRBV25-1,NA,TRBJ2-1,CASSGGLATDNEQFF
TRBV19,NA,TRBJ2-7,CASSNQGSYEQYF
TRBV19,NA,TRBJ1-1,CASSIEARGYTEAFF
TRBV28,NA,TRBJ2-1,CASSLRWHEQFF
TRBV27,NA,NA,CASSFTSLYEQYF
TRBV9,NA,TRBJ2-2,CASSVGGGPNTGELFF
TRBV9,NA,TRBJ1-3,CASSPTGSSGNTIYF
TRBV7-6,few,TRBJ2-7,CASSYGLNYEQYF
TRBV7-8,NA,TRBJ2-7,CASSPGRVVEQYF
TRBV6-5,NA,TRBJ2-4,CASSATGVGVQYF
TRBV29-1,NA,TRBJ2-5,CSVGQLQETQYF
TRBV15,NA,TRBJ2-3,CATSRARGAPDTQYF
TRBV7-2,NA,TRBJ1-2,CASSSKRLNIASGYTF
TRBV30,few,TRBJ2-1,CARSRGAYNEQFF
TRBV10-3,many,TRBJ1-4,CAISNSQGTTNEKLFF
TRBV19,NA,TRBJ2-7,CASSNGLLPYF
TRBV7-8,NA,TRBJ2-7,CASSVSGGLTYEQYF
TRBV30,NA,TRBJ1-3,CACTGTGFGNTIYF
TRBV15,NA,TRBJ2-5,CATSRGGLTKETQYF
TRBV5-1,NA,TRBJ1-1,CASSSRQTPNTEAFF
TRBV4-3,NA,TRBJ1-1,CASSQDGHNTEAFF
TRBV28,NA,TRBJ1-4,CASREQGAREKLFF
TRBV4-1,NA,TRBJ2-1,CASSQDRGGGLQFF
TRBV29-1,few,TRBJ2-7,CSVRERGNYEQYF
TRBV4-1,NA,TRBJ2-3,CASSQVVSRTDTQYF